This T cell receptor beta chain was retrieved from a study of blood T cell repertoires in COVID-19. In the study overall: The United States, Italy and Spain provided the acute and convalescent COVID-19 samples. T cells, B-cell-depleted T cells, or PBMCs supplied cDNA or gDNA.

Original handling: Reference gene primers were amplified, and this amplification served to estimate nucleated cell counts. TCRdb keeps only in-frame clones here, not all; method: immunoSEQ multiplex PCR. V and J calls and clone size are given by that table; D and trimming were obtained from the DNA. The data show more than 13,000 clones, 90% seen once. This clone was seen only once. The CDR3 length is 16 residues. J gave up 3 bases and V 2 bases, and 7 bases lay outside the gene matches. Germline V CDR1 and CDR2: SGHRS, YFSETQ. The clonotype comes from a human donor in a cohort sampled during active COVID-19. The V call is TRBV5-1, the J call TRBJ1-3; TRBD1 matches at 8 bases. Sequencing was done on a sample of peripheral blood. The CDR3 DNA sequence: TGCGCCAGCAGCTTCTTCCCCGGACAGGGTGGAAACACCATATATTTT. This translates into CASSFFPGQGGNTIYF. The variable domain in full, completed from reference TRBV5-1 and TRBJ1-3, reads KAGVTQTPRYLIKTRGQQVTLSCSPISGHRSVSWYQQTPGQGLQFLFEYFSETQRNKGNFPGRFSGRQFSNSRSEMNVSTLELGDSALYLCASSFFPGQGGNTIYFGEGSWLTVV.